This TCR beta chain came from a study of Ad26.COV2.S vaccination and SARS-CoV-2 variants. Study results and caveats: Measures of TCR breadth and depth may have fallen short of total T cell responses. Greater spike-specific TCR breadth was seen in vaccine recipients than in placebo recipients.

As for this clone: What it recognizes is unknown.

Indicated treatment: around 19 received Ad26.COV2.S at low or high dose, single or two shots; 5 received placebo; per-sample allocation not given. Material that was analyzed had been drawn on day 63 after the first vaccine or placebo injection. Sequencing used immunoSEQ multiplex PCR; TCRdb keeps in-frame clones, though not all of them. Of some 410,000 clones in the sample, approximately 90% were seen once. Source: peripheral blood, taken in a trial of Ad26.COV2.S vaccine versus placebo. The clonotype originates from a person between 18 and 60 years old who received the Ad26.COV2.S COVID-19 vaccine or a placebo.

The CDR3 spells CASSHQNSPLHF. The CDR3 DNA reads as TGTGCCAGCAGCCACCAGAATTCACCCCTCCACTTT. This chain links TRBV3-1 (or the pseudogene TRBV3-2) with TRBJ1-6; D gene ambiguous. The CDR3 is made up of 12 amino acids. Trimming removed 3 bases at V and 7 bases at J, with 4 bases between. Germline V gene sequence: CDR1 LGHDT, CDR2 YNNKEL (reference sequence).